Listed here is a single TCR beta chain. Methods used by the authors: Cell counts per sample came from amplifying reference gene primers. The method was immunoSEQ multiplex PCR; TCRdb's version includes in-frame clones alone and lacks a portion of them. The V and J calls and the clone size are those of that table, but D and trimming were determined from the DNA. The sample includes approximately 110,000 clones, about 83% of them seen just once. Trimming removed 6 bases from V and 3 bases from J; junction bases left unmatched: 8. Germline V lookup: CDR1 MDHEN, CDR2 SYDVKM. The CDR3 runs to 14 residues. The sample belongs to a study of blood T cell repertoires in COVID-19.

The receptor was isolated from a human donor in a cohort sampled during active COVID-19. Sequenced sample: peripheral blood. This sequence joins TRBV28 and TRBJ2-7; 7 bases map to TRBD1. DNA of the CDR3: TGTGCCAGCAGCCCCTTAGGGACAGTCTACGAGCAGTACTTC. Its protein product is CASSPLGTVYEQYF.